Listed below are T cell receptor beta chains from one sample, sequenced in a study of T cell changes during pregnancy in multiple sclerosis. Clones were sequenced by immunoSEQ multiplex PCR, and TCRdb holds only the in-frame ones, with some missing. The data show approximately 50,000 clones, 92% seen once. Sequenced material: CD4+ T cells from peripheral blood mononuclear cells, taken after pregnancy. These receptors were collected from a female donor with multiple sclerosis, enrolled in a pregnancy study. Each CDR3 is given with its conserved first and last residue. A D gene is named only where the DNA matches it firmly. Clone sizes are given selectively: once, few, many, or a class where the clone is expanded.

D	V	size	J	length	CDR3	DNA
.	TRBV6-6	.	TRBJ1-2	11	CASSLGMGYTF	TGTGCCAGCAGCCTAGGTATGGGCTACACCTTC
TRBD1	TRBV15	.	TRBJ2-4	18	CATSRAPGQGAEKNIQYF	TGTGCCACCAGCAGGGCACCGGGACAGGGGGCCGAGAAAAACATTCAGTACTTC
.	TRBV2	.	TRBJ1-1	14	CASRKGDDFTEAFF	TGTGCCAGCAGAAAGGGGGATGATTTCACTGAAGCTTTCTTT
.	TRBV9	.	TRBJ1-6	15	CASSEGRNPNSPLHF	TGTGCCAGCAGCGAGGGGAGGAACCCAAATTCACCCCTCCACTTT
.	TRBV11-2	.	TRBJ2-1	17	CASSLDRGASSYNEQFF	TGTGCCAGCAGCTTAGATCGGGGGGCCAGTTCCTACAATGAGCAGTTCTTC
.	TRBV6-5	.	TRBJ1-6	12	CASSYRNSPLHF	TGTGCCAGCAGTTACCGGAATTCACCCCTCCACTTT
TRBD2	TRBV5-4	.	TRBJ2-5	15	CASSLAGTRGETQYF	TGTGCCAGCAGCTTGGCCGGGACTAGAGGGGAGACCCAGTACTTC
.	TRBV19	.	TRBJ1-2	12	CATRSMDIGYTF	TGTGCCACTAGGAGTATGGACATTGGCTACACCTTC
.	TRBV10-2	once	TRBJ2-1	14	CASSEVGHQGEQFF	TGCGCCAGCAGTGAGGTGGGACACCAAGGGGAGCAGTTCTTC
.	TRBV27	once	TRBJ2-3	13	CASSTQGIDTQYF	TGTGCCAGCAGTACGCAGGGGATAGATACGCAGTATTTT
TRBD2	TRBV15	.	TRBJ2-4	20	CATSTTSFRGSPGAKNIQYF	TGTGCCACCAGCACTACGTCCTTCCGCGGGAGTCCCGGGGCCAAAAACATTCAGTACTTC
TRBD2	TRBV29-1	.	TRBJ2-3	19	CSVDSTSGSWGLSTDTQYF	TGCAGCGTTGATTCTACTAGCGGGAGTTGGGGTTTGAGCACAGATACGCAGTATTTT
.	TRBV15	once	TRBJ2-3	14	CATSLDLQTDTQYF	TGTGCCACCAGCTTAGACCTACAGACAGATACGCAGTATTTT
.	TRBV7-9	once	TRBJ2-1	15	CASSPGGWGDNEQFF	TGTGCCAGCAGCCCAGGAGGGTGGGGGGACAATGAGCAGTTCTTC
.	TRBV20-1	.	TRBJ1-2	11	CSAQSLGPPTF	TGCAGTGCTCAGAGCCTGGGGCCGCCCACCTTC
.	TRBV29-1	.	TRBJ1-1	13	CSVAGALNTEAFF	TGCAGCGTTGCTGGGGCCTTGAACACTGAAGCTTTCTTT
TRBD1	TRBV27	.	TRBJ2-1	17	CASSAVAGGINYNEQFF	TGTGCCAGCAGTGCCGTCGCAGGGGGTATTAATTACAATGAGCAGTTCTTC